This T cell receptor (beta chain) appears in the sequencing data of a study of chemoradiotherapy in HPV16-positive cancers. Study as a whole: Candidate HPV-specific T-cell clones and common TCR motifs came from functional assays in two HPV16-positive patients. Study-level points and caveats: Functional assays defining HPV-specific T cells used only a couple of HPV16-positive patients. Non-HPV-specific T cells did not expand in tumors during treatment, whereas candidate HPV-specific clones and E7-related motifs did.

Repeated repertoire sampling spanned the course of chemoradiotherapy. Trimming took 6 bases from V and 0 from J, leaving 12 bases between them. Germline values: CDR1 SGHVS, CDR2 FQNEAQ. The CDR3 length is 15 residues. Turning to this clone: Its antigen is still unknown.

Measured with immunoSEQ multiplex PCR; TCRdb has only the in-frame clones, and not every one. The sample lists 11,000 or so clones, around 82% occurring once. The TCR comes from a human donor with HPV-associated anogenital cancer. Sample collection was performed from a patient who underwent chemoradiotherapy. The chain recombines TRBV7-8 with TRBJ2-1, with D hard to call. CDR3 coding DNA: TGTGCCAGCAGACCCTCTAGGGCCTCCTACAATGAGCAGTTCTTC. It yields the protein CASRPSRASYNEQFF.